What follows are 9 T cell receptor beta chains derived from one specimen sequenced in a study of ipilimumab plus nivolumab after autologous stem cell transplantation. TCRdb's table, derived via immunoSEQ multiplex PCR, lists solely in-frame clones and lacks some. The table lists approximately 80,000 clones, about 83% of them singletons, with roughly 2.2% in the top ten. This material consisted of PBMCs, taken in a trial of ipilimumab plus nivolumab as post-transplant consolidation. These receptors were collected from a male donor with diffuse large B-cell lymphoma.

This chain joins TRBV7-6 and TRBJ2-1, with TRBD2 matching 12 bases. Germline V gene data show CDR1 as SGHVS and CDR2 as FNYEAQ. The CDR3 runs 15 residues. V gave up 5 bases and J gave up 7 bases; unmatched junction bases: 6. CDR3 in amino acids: CASSPLAGGPNEQFF. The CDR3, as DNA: TGTGCCAGCAGCCCTCTAGCGGGGGGGCCGAATGAGCAGTTCTTC.

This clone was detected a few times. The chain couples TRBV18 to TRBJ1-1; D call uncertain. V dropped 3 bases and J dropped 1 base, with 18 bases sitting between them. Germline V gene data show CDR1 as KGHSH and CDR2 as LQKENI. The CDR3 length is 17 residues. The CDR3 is CASSPSVGRSRNTEAFF. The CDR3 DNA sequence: TGTGCCAGCTCACCTTCCGTCGGCCGATCTCGGAACACTGAAGCTTTCTTT.

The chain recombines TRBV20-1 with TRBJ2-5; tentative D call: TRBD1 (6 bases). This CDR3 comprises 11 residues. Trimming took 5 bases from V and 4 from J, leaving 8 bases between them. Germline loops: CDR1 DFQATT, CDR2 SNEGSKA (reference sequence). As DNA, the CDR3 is TGCAGTGCTGAAGGGGGAGAGACCCAGTACTTC. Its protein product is CSAEGGETQYF.

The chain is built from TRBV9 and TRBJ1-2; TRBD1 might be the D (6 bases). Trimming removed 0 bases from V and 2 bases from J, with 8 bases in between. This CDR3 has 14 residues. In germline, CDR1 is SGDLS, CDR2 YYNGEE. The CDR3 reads CASSVVRGNYGYTF. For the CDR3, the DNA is TGTGCCAGCAGCGTAGTAAGGGGGAACTATGGCTACACCTTC.

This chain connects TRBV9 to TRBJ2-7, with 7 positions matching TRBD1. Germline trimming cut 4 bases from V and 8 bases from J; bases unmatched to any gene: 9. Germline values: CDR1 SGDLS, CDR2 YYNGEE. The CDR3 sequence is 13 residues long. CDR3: CASSLGKGAQQYF. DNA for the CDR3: TGTGCCAGCAGCTTAGGAAAGGGGGCACAGCAGTACTTC.

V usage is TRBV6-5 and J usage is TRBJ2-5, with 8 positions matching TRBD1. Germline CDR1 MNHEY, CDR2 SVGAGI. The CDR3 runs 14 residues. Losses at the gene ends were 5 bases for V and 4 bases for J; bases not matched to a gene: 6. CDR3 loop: CASSRTGGRETQYF. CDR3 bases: TGTGCCAGCAGTAGAACAGGGGGGAGAGAGACCCAGTACTTC.

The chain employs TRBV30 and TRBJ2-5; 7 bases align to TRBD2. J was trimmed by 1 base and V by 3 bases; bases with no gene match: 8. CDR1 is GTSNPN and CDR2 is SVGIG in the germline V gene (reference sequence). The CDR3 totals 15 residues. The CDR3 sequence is CAWRKGTTTQETQYF. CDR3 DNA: TGTGCCTGGAGAAAGGGGACTACTACCCAAGAGACCCAGTACTTC.

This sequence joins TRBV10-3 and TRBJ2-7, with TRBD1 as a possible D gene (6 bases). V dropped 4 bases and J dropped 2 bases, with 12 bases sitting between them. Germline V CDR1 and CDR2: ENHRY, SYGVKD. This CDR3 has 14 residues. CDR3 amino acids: CAISAETGTYEQYF. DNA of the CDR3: TGTGCCATCAGTGCTGAGACAGGCACCTACGAGCAGTACTTC.

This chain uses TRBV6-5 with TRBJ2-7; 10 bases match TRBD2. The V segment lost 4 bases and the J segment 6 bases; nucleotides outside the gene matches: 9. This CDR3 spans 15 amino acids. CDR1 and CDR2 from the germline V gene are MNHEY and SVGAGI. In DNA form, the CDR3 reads TGTGCCAGCAGTTGGAGCGGGGGGGCCGAGGTCGAGCAGTACTTC. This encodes CASSWSGGAEVEQYF.